The sequence of this T cell receptor (beta chain) was determined in a study of OX40 agonist ivuxolimab in advanced cancers. As for the study in general: People who had prior anti-PD-1, anti-PD-L1 or anti-CTLA-4 therapy could take part, and roughly 44% had some. Three patients showed partial responses: one hepatocellular carcinoma and two cutaneous melanoma cases. Study-level results: Still undetermined is the antigen specificity of the expanded peripheral T cells. Among T cells, CD8+ cells averaged more expanded clones than CD4+ cells.

Generated by immunoSEQ multiplex PCR, the TCRdb table keeps only in-frame clones and is missing some. The table has some 69,000 clones, 80% to 90% seen once; the top ten hold around 2.6%. Trimming removed 2 bases at V and 0 bases at J, with 12 bases between. The CDR3 runs 16 residues. Germline CDR1 reads SGHVS; CDR2 reads FQNEAQ. In the case of this clone: What it binds is not known.

This sample comprised CD4+ or CD8+ T cells sorted from blood, obtained in a trial of the OX40 agonist ivuxolimab. The gene calls are TRBV7-8 and TRBJ2-3; D gene unclear. The TCR sequence derives from an adult with an advanced solid tumor such as melanoma, head and neck, liver or kidney cancer. CDR3 residues: CASSLRVQSSTDTQYF. CDR3 in DNA: TGTGCCAGCAGCTTAAGGGTGCAATCCAGCACAGATACGCAGTATTTT.